This T cell receptor (beta chain) was captured by sequencing in a study of T cells in women clearing cervical HPV infection. With regard to this clone: Its antigen is undetermined.

immunoSEQ multiplex PCR used an average of 1200 ng genomic DNA. The method was immunoSEQ multiplex PCR; TCRdb's version includes in-frame clones alone and lacks a portion of them. Its table lists tens of thousands of clones. The study, taken as a whole, reports: Combining TCR richness with V gene abundances gave approximately 0.84 AUC. CIN3+ cases had significantly higher TCR richness than controls; evenness did not differ.

This clonotype was obtained from a woman aged 18 to 75 with a cervical HPV16 infection that either progressed to CIN3+ or cleared (not recorded which). Sequenced material: blood buffy coat.

The CDR3 protein is CASSLAPRATNEKLFF. CDR3 bases read: TGTGCCAGCAGCTTAGCCCCCAGAGCAACTAATGAAAAG. This chain uses TRBV7-2 with TRBJ2-2, with D uncertain. The CDR3 end falls 3 residues outside the read, so it is completed with the germline J gene. The CDR3 loop spans 16 amino acids. CDR1 SGHTA and CDR2 FQGNSA come from the germline V gene. Full variable domain (missing parts from reference TRBV7-2 and TRBJ2-2): GAGVSQSPSNKVTEKGKDVELRCDPISGHTALYWYRQSLGQGLEFLIYFQGNSAPDKSGLPSDRFSAERTGGSVSTLTIQRTQQEDSAVYLCASSLAPRATNEKLFFGEGSRLTVL.